Listed below are T cell receptor beta chains from one sample, sequenced in a study of T cell changes during pregnancy in multiple sclerosis. Generated by immunoSEQ multiplex PCR, the TCRdb table keeps only in-frame clones and is missing some. The data hold roughly 38,000 clones, with 91% observed a single time. Sequencing used CD4+ T cells from peripheral blood mononuclear cells, obtained in the second trimester of pregnancy. The receptors shown here come from a female donor in good health, enrolled as a control in a pregnancy study. CDR3s include the opening cysteine and the closing phenylalanine or tryptophan. The D gene is left open where the match is weak. Clone size is given for some rows only: seen once, a few or many times, or a class if the clone is expanded.

abundance	j_gene	v_gene	d_gene	CDR3aa	CDR3nt
-	TRBJ1-5	TRBV7-2	-	CASSLGWGSSNQPQHF	TGTGCCAGCAGCTTAGGTTGGGGCAGTAGCAATCAGCCCCAGCATTTT
-	TRBJ1-2	TRBV19	-	CASMRLLHGYTF	TGTGCCAGTATGCGGCTTCTCCACGGCTACACCTTC
-	TRBJ2-2	TRBV6-1	TRBD2	CASSEERGLAGGNTGELFF	TGTGCCAGCAGTGAAGAGAGGGGACTAGCGGGAGGAAACACCGGGGAGCTGTTTTTT
few	TRBJ2-1	TRBV5-1	TRBD2	CASETGGTYNEQFF	TGCGCCAGCGAAACGGGGGGGACCTACAATGAGCAGTTCTTC
-	TRBJ2-7	TRBV13	-	CASSLQYEQYF	TGTGCCAGCAGCTTACAATACGAGCAGTACTTC
-	TRBJ1-1	TRBV6-1	TRBD1	CASSEKGADTEAFF	TGTGCCAGCAGTGAAAAGGGGGCGGACACTGAAGCTTTCTTT
-	TRBJ2-1	TRBV28	-	CASSGRTGWQFF	TGTGCCAGCAGTGGACGTACAGGGTGGCAGTTCTTC
once	TRBJ2-7	TRBV27	TRBD1	CASSSRQGWNPYEQYF	TGTGCCAGCAGTTCGAGACAGGGTTGGAACCCCTACGAGCAGTACTTC
-	TRBJ1-4	TRBV6-5	-	CASSPEARRVGKLFF	TGTGCCAGCAGTCCCGAGGCCCGCCGTGTTGGAAAACTGTTTTTT
-	TRBJ2-7	TRBV6-1	TRBD1	CASFFGTAISYEQYF	TGTGCCAGTTTTTTCGGGACAGCGATATCCTACGAGCAGTACTTC
-	TRBJ1-4	TRBV6-1	TRBD1	CASSEYRGGNEKLFF	TGTGCCAGCAGTGAATACAGGGGGGGTAATGAAAAACTGTTTTTT
-	TRBJ1-5	TRBV18	-	CASSQRGNQPQHF	TGTGCCAGCTCACAGAGGGGCAATCAGCCCCAGCATTTT
-	TRBJ2-5	TRBV10-2	-	CASSVRGKETQYF	TGCGCCAGCAGTGTAAGGGGGAAAGAGACCCAGTACTTC
-	TRBJ2-2	TRBV19	-	CASSISGMGTGELFF	TGTGCCAGTAGTATAAGCGGCATGGGGACCGGGGAGCTGTTTTTT
-	TRBJ2-7	TRBV5-1	TRBD1	CASSRGTGGDEQYF	TGCGCCAGCAGCAGGGGGACAGGGGGCGATGAGCAGTACTTC
once	TRBJ2-2	TRBV11-3	-	CASSLDGAANTGELFF	TGTGCCAGCAGCTTAGATGGGGCAGCGAACACCGGGGAGCTGTTTTTT
-	TRBJ2-7	TRBV6-1	TRBD2	CASSELAGLTRIHYEQYF	TGTGCCAGCAGTGAACTAGCGGGACTGACCCGGATTCACTACGAGCAGTACTTC
-	TRBJ1-5	TRBV19	TRBD1	CASGQGGRQPQHF	TGTGCCAGTGGACAGGGCGGGCGTCAGCCCCAGCATTTT
-	TRBJ1-2	TRBV7-3	-	CASSLGGGFDYTF	TGTGCCAGCAGCTTAGGGGGCGGGTTCGACTACACCTTC
-	TRBJ1-1	TRBV2	-	CASTSGGTAEAFF	TGTGCCAGCACTTCGGGGGGGACGGCTGAAGCTTTCTTT
-	TRBJ2-3	TRBV19	TRBD1	CASSSGQGSSGQYF	TGTGCCAGTAGTTCCGGACAGGGGTCCAGTGGGCAGTATTTT
-	TRBJ1-1	TRBV10-3	-	CAISTDRKNTEAFF	TGTGCCATCAGTACCGACAGGAAGAACACTGAAGCTTTCTTT
-	TRBJ2-2	TRBV4-1	TRBD2	CASSQFPPSGGTGELFF	TGCGCCAGCAGCCAATTTCCCCCTAGCGGGGGCACCGGGGAGCTGTTTTTT
-	TRBJ2-3	TRBV4-1	-	CASSLQVTDTQYF	TGCGCCAGCAGCCTACAGGTCACAGATACGCAGTATTTT